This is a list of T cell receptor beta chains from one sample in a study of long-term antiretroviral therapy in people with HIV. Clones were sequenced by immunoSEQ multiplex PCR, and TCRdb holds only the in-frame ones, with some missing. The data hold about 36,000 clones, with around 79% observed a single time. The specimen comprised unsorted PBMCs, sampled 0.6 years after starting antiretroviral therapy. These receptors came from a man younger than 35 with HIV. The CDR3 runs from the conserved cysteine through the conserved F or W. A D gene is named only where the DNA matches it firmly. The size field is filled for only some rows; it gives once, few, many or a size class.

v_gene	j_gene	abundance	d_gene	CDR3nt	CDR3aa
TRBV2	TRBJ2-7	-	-	TGTGCCAGCACCACGCTGAGGCAGGGGGAGCAGTACTTC	CASTTLRQGEQYF
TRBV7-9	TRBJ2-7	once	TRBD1	TGTGCCAGCAGCTTAGCCCAACCGGGACAGGGTAACGAGCAGTACTTC	CASSLAQPGQGNEQYF
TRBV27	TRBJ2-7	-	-	TGTGCCAGCAGTTATAGTGCATCCTACGAGCAGTACTTC	CASSYSASYEQYF
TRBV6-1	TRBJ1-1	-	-	TGTGCCACCGAAGCGGTGAACACTGAAGCTTTCTTT	CATEAVNTEAFF
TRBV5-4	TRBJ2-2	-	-	TGTGCCAGCAGCTTGGAAGGGACACTCTACACCGGGGAGCTGTTTTTT	CASSLEGTLYTGELFF
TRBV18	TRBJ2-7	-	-	TGTGCCAGCTCACCAGGTGGCGAGCAGTACTTC	CASSPGGEQYF
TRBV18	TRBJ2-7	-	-	TGTGCCAGCTCACTTTTAGGGGGGATCTTTGGAGAGCAGTACTTC	CASSLLGGIFGEQYF
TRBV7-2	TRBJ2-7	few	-	TGTGCCAGCAGCTCCTCGACAAATTTCTACGAGCAGTACTTC	CASSSSTNFYEQYF
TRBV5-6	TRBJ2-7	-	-	TGTGCCAGCAGGGGGGTGGGACGCCACGAGCAGTACTTC	CASRGVGRHEQYF
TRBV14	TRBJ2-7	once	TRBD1	TGTGCCAGCAGCCAGGACAGGGGGCTTCCCTACGAGCAGTACTTC	CASSQDRGLPYEQYF
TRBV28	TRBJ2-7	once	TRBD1	TGTGCCAGCAGTTTGCTCGGACAGGGTTTGGGCGAGCAGTACTTC	CASSLLGQGLGEQYF
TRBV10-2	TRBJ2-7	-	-	TGCGCCAGCTCTTCCTCCTACGAGCAGTACTTC	CASSSSYEQYF
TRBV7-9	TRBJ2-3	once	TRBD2	TGTGCCAGCAGCCGGGGAAGCGGGGGCACAGATACGCAGTATTTT	CASSRGSGGTDTQYF
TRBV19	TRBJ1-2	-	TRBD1	TGTGCCAGTAGCTACAGGGGCTATGGCTACACCTTC	CASSYRGYGYTF
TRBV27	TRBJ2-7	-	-	TGTGCCAGCAGTTTATCGACCCAGGGAAGCTCCTACGAGCAGTACTTC	CASSLSTQGSSYEQYF
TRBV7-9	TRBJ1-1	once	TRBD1	TGTGCCAGCAGCGAGGGACAGTATAACACTGAAGCTTTCTTT	CASSEGQYNTEAFF
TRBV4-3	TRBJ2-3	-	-	TGCGCCAGCAGCCAAGATAGGGGGACAGATACGCAGTATTTT	CASSQDRGTDTQYF
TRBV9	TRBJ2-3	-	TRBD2	TGTGCCAGCAGCAGTTGGACCCTCGCGGGAGGTACAGATACGCAGTATTTT	CASSSWTLAGGTDTQYF
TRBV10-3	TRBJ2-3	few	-	TGTGCCATCAGTGAGGGAGATACGCAGTATTTT	CAISEGDTQYF
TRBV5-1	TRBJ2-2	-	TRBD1	TGCGCCAGCAGTTCCGGGACAGGGAGGACCGGGGAGCTGTTTTTT	CASSSGTGRTGELFF
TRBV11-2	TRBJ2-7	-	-	TGTGCCAGCAGCAAAGAGACTGGGTCGTTTTACGAGCAGTACTTC	CASSKETGSFYEQYF
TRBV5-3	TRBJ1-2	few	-	TGTGCCAGAAGCTTGGGTCCGGGTAACGGCTACACCTTC	CARSLGPGNGYTF
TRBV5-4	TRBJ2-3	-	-	TGTGCCAGCAGCCGGGACTCAAGCACAGATACGCAGTATTTT	CASSRDSSTDTQYF
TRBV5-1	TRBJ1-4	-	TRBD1	TGCGCCAGCAATGCGGGACAGGGGAATGAAAAACTGTTTTTT	CASNAGQGNEKLFF
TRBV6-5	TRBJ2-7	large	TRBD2	TGTGCCACCAGTTATACTAGCGGGTACCAATCTGACGAGCAGTACTTC	CATSYTSGYQSDEQYF
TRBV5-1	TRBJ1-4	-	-	TGCGCCAGCAGCTTGGGGCCCTCCCCCGGGCTTAATGAAAAACTGTTTTTT	CASSLGPSPGLNEKLFF